These 17 T cell receptor beta chains were sequenced from one sample in a study of T cell responses to AZD1222 COVID-19 vaccine. Generated by immunoSEQ multiplex PCR, the TCRdb table keeps only in-frame clones and is missing some. The sample has 75,000 to 100,000 clones, roughly 86% seen once. The source material was peripheral blood, sampled on day 0 of AZD1222 vaccination. These receptors all come from an adult in good health.

The count of this clone is one. The chain joins TRBV7-9 to TRBJ2-1, with 7 bases matching TRBD2. The V and J ends lost 2 bases and 8 bases, in that order; junction bases with no gene match: 6. The germline CDR1 and CDR2 sequences are SEHNR and FQNEAQ (reference sequence). The CDR3 runs to 14 residues. The DNA for the CDR3 is TGTGCCAGCAGCTTAAGTGGCGGGAGCTATGAGCAGTTCTTC. Translation gives CASSLSGGSYEQFF. The whole variable domain, filled in from reference TRBV7-9 and TRBJ2-1, reads DTGVSQNPRHKITKRGQNVTFRCDPISEHNRLYWYRQTLGQGPEFLTYFQNEAQLEKSRLLSDRFSAERPKGSFSTLEIQRTEQGDSAMYLCASSLSGGSYEQFFGPGTRLTVL.

The rearrangement joins TRBV7-9 to TRBJ1-1, with 8 bases lining up with TRBD1. Trimming at V came to 5 bases and at J to 9 bases, leaving 14 bases not matched to a gene. The germline V gene encodes CDR1 SEHNR and CDR2 FQNEAQ (reference sequence). The CDR3 is made up of 15 amino acids. CDR3 bases: TGTGCCAGCAGCCCTCGACAGGGGACACTTCTCAAAGCTTTCTTT. Encoded protein: CASSPRQGTLLKAFF.

This chain connects TRBV7-8 to TRBJ1-6; 7 bases agree with TRBD1. Germline trimming cut 5 bases from V and 7 bases from J; bases unmatched to any gene: 8. The CDR3 consists of 15 residues. The germline gives CDR1 SGHVS, CDR2 FQNEAQ. The CDR3 sequence: CASSVDRTGNSPLHF. DNA of the CDR3: TGTGCCAGCAGCGTAGATCGGACAGGAAATTCACCCCTCCACTTT.

Of note for this clone: An end of the junction differs from the germline gene, which may be a read error. The genes are TRBV10-3 and TRBJ1-6, with 10 bases that match TRBD1. CDR3 length: 14 residues. Germline assignment: CDR1 ENHRY and CDR2 SYGVKD. Written as DNA, the CDR3 is TGTGCCAACAGTCGGGACAGGGGTAATTCACCCCTCCACTTT. Translating gives CANSRDRGNSPLHF.

V is TRBV5-1 and J is TRBJ2-6; TRBD1 might be the D (5 bases). The CDR3 loop spans 17 amino acids. CDR1 is SGHRS, CDR2 YFSETQ, per germline. The V gene lost 1 base and the J gene lost 1 base, with 12 bases spanning the gap. The CDR3 reads CASSLLGALSGANVLTF. For the CDR3, the DNA is TGCGCCAGCAGCTTGTTAGGGGCTCTTTCTGGGGCCAACGTCCTGACTTTC. The variable domain in full, completed from reference TRBV5-1 and TRBJ2-6, reads KAGVTQTPRYLIKTRGQQVTLSCSPISGHRSVSWYQQTPGQGLQFLFEYFSETQRNKGNFPGRFSGRQFSNSRSEMNVSTLELGDSALYLCASSLLGALSGANVLTFGAGSRLTVL.

In this sample, this clone turned up once. For the CDR3, the DNA is TGCGCCAGCCGGCCTTTCGAGTATACTGAAGCTTTCTTT. Amino acids: CASRPFEYTEAFF. The rearrangement links TRBV10-2 to TRBJ1-1; D ambiguous. This CDR3 spans 13 amino acids. Germline V CDR1 and CDR2: WSHSY, SAAADI. Trimming cost V 8 bases and J 5 bases, with 15 bases left between them.

The chain couples TRBV28 to TRBJ2-7, with 7 bases identical to TRBD2. The CDR3 covers 14 residues. Germline CDR1 and CDR2: MDHEN and SYDVKM. Here the CDR3 DNA reads TGTGCAACCCGGCGGGAGTTCCTTCCCTACGAGCAGTACTTC. Protein: CATRREFLPYEQYF.

The chain links TRBV5-1 to TRBJ1-5; tentatively, D is TRBD1 (5 bases). There are 13 residues in the CDR3. Germline V gene sequence: CDR1 SGHRS, CDR2 YFSETQ. V lost 4 bases and J lost 7, with 12 bases in between. This chain's CDR3 is CASSAGGDQPQHF. As DNA, the CDR3 is TGCGCCAGCAGCGCGGGGGGGGACCAGCCCCAGCATTTT.

The rearrangement uses TRBV29-1 and TRBJ2-1; perhaps TRBD1 as D (6 bases). The length of the CDR3 is 14 residues. Germline V gives CDR1 SQVTM, CDR2 ANQGSEA. V dropped 5 bases and J dropped 10 bases, with 21 bases sitting between them. CDR3 loop: CSVITRGRYGEQFF. CDR3 nucleotide sequence: TGCAGCGTTATAACCAGGGGCCGTTACGGGGAGCAGTTCTTC.

The rearrangement links TRBV7-3 to TRBJ2-1; 7 bases align to TRBD2. Germline V gives CDR1 SGHTA, CDR2 FQGTGA. The CDR3 totals 15 residues. V was clipped by 1 base and J by 6 bases; unmatched bases: 6. The CDR3 DNA follows: TGTGCCAGCAGCTTAAGTGGGAGCGGGGCCAATGAGCAGTTCTTC. Translated, it gives CASSLSGSGANEQFF. Full variable domain (rest looked up from reference TRBV7-3 and TRBJ2-1): GAGVSQTPSNKVTEKGKYVELRCDPISGHTALYWYRQSLGQGPEFLIYFQGTGAADDSGLPNDRFFAVRPEGSVSTLKIQRTERGDSAVYLCASSLSGSGANEQFFGPGTRLTVL.

The chain links TRBV7-2 to TRBJ2-1; 10 nucleotides match TRBD1. The CDR3 has 15 amino acids. In germline, CDR1 is SGHTA, CDR2 FQGNSA. The J segment lost 3 bases and the V segment lost 3 bases, leaving 2 bases of the junction unmatched. The CDR3 loop is CASSLGQGYYNEQFF. The CDR3 bases are TGTGCCAGCAGCTTGGGACAGGGGTACTACAATGAGCAGTTCTTC.

The rearrangement uses TRBV6-2 or TRBV6-3 and TRBJ1-6; D remains ambiguous. Germline loops: CDR1 MNHEY, CDR2 SVGEGT. The CDR3 covers 13 residues. Trimming took 2 bases from V and 9 from J, leaving 8 bases between them. DNA for the CDR3: TGTGCCAGCAGTTACGCCGGGGTTTCACCCCTCCACTTT. Translation: CASSYAGVSPLHF.

V is TRBV10-1 and J is TRBJ1-2; no firm D call. The V gene lost 2 bases and the J gene lost 4 bases, with 17 bases spanning the gap. This CDR3 has 16 amino acids. The germline CDR1 and CDR2 sequences are WNHNN and SYGVQD (reference sequence). The CDR3 region has the DNA TGCGCCAGCAGTGAGGATATACGTATGGGTGTCTATGGCTACACCTTC. It codes for CASSEDIRMGVYGYTF.

This clone was recorded only once. The V call is TRBV4-1, the J call TRBJ2-3; 7 nucleotides agree with TRBD2. The CDR3 spans 20 residues. Germline loops: CDR1 MGHRA, CDR2 YSYEKL. V was pared by 4 bases and J by 0 bases, with 19 bases of the junction left unmatched. This chain's CDR3 is CASSLLTGTTRSPSTDTQYF. As DNA, the CDR3 is TGCGCCAGCAGCCTCCTCACCGGGACTACCCGCAGTCCTAGCACAGATACGCAGTATTTT.

The J gene is TRBJ2-7, the V gene TRBV19; D tentatively reads TRBD1 or TRBD2 (5 bases each). The germline gives CDR1 LNHDA, CDR2 SQIVND (reference sequence). This CDR3 contains 16 residues. Deletions cut 6 bases from V and 0 bases from J, with 18 bases between. CDR3 protein: CASSAHGTASSYEQYF. Here the CDR3 DNA reads TGTGCCAGTAGCGCACACGGGACCGCCAGCTCCTACGAGCAGTACTTC.

The CDR3 region has the DNA TGTGCCAGTAGTACGGGACACAGTTATCAGCCCCAGCATTTT. As protein: CASSTGHSYQPQHF. This chain connects TRBV19 to TRBJ1-5; possible D gene TRBD1, 6 bases. CDR3 length: 14 residues. Trimming left V 4 bases short and J 5 bases short, with 12 bases between. Per the germline V gene, CDR1 is LNHDA and CDR2 is SQIVND (reference sequence).

The genes are TRBV6-1 and TRBJ1-2; D perhaps matches TRBD1 (6 bases). Germline assignment: CDR1 MNHNS and CDR2 SASEGT. The CDR3 extends over 14 amino acids. The germline V and J ends were trimmed by 3 bases and 3 bases, with 11 bases remaining between them. The CDR3 DNA follows: TGTGCCAGCAGTGAGCGGGGGCCCGACTATGGCTACACCTTC. This sequence encodes CASSERGPDYGYTF.